Shown below are 22 T cell receptor beta chains from a single sample sequenced in a study of T cell clusters in autoimmune cytopenias. TRB rearrangements were amplified by touch-down multiplex PCR with mixed TRB-A/B primers. Each CDR3 protein gets one entry in TCRdb, which reprocessed the multiplex PCR reads and gives no DNA. Here the sample table reports around 1,600 distinct CDR3 sequences. TRB amplification used 250 ng of peripheral blood genomic DNA. This sample also belongs to another study, concerning T cell repertoires in aging, cancer and after chemotherapy.

The sample taken for sequencing was peripheral blood. The receptors derive from a human donor in good health.

This clonotype shows up as large by frequency. The chain carries TRBV6-5 and TRBJ2-7; checking the TCRdb D call of TRBD1 is not possible without DNA. The CDR3 runs to 14 residues. CDR1 is MNHEY and CDR2 is SVGAGI in the germline V gene. This chain's CDR3 is CASSWGQGKYEQYF.

This clonotype shows up as large by frequency. The rearrangement links TRBV6-5 to TRBJ1-3; TCRdb proposes TRBD1, but this gene call is untestable without DNA. CDR1 MNHEY and CDR2 SVGAGI come from the germline V gene. The CDR3 sequence is 13 residues long. The CDR3 reads CASRNRAGNTIYF.

The chain has TRBV20-1 and TRBJ2-1; TCRdb lists TRBD2, though no DNA is available to test this call. Looked up from germline, CDR1 is DFQATT and CDR2 is SNEGSKA (reference sequence). The CDR3 has 16 residues. CDR3 sequence: CSARGTRLAGYNEQFF.

In terms of frequency, this clonotype is medium-sized (0.01 to 0.1%). The V call is TRBV7-9, the J call TRBJ1-3; without DNA, the TCRdb call of TRBD1 cannot be checked. CDR1 is SEHNR and CDR2 is FQNEAQ in the germline V gene (reference sequence). The CDR3 is made up of 16 amino acids. Here the CDR3 reads CASSLSQGHSGNTIYF. The entire variable domain, with the rest obtained from reference TRBV7-9 and TRBJ1-3, is as follows: DTGVSQNPRHKITKRGQNVTFRCDPISEHNRLYWYRQTLGQGPEFLTYFQNEAQLEKSRLLSDRFSAERPKGSFSTLEIQRTEQGDSAMYLCASSLSQGHSGNTIYFGEGSWLTVV.

The rearrangement uses TRBV5-6 and TRBJ2-4; TCRdb lists TRBD2, though no DNA is available to test this call. This CDR3 contains 16 residues. CDR1 is SGHDT, CDR2 YYEEEE, per germline. The CDR3 sequence is CASSPAGGPAKNIQYF.

According to its frequency, this clonotype is medium-sized. The chain carries TRBV24-1 and TRBJ2-2; as DNA is missing, the TRBD1 call by TCRdb cannot be tested. CDR1 KGHDR and CDR2 SFDVKD come from the germline V gene. The CDR3 extends over 17 amino acids. The CDR3 sequence is CATSDRTGTSNTGELFF.

The chain couples TRBV20-1 to TRBJ2-1. Germline CDR1 DFQATT, CDR2 SNEGSKA (reference sequence). The CDR3 is 12 amino acids. This chain's CDR3 is CSASGGYNEQFF.

This clonotype is classed as large by frequency. The V and J genes are TRBV6-5 and TRBJ1-6; the TCRdb call, TRBD1, lacks DNA for checking. The CDR3 sequence is 16 residues long. Germline-derived CDR1 and CDR2 are MNHEY and SVGAGI. The CDR3 reads CASSYSNRVGNSPLHF.

Considering frequency, this clonotype is large. This rearrangement joins TRBV19 to TRBJ2-7; checking the TCRdb D call of TRBD1 is not possible without DNA. In germline, CDR1 is LNHDA, CDR2 SQIVND (reference sequence). The CDR3 covers 14 residues. The CDR3 reads CASSDRDSSYEQYF.

Its frequency marks this clonotype as medium-sized. The chain joins TRBV28 to TRBJ2-7. Germline-derived CDR1 and CDR2 are MDHEN and SYDVKM. The CDR3 is 11 residues long. The CDR3 protein is CASSLWHEQYF.

In terms of frequency, this clonotype is large (0.1 to 1%). The chain uses TRBV6-5 and TRBJ1-3. The germline V gene has CDR1 MNHEY and CDR2 SVGAGI. The CDR3 spans 16 residues. The CDR3 sequence: CASSYSTAKTGNTIYF.

The J gene is TRBJ2-3, the V gene TRBV2; with no DNA, the TCRdb D assignment of TRBD2 cannot be verified. CDR3 length equals 16 residues. The germline gives CDR1 SNHLY, CDR2 FYNNEI. The CDR3 spells CASRPLRGGPTDTQYF.

The chain carries TRBV6-5 and TRBJ2-7; TCRdb's D call, TRBD1, is unchecked because there is no DNA. Germline lookup yields CDR1 MNHEY and CDR2 SVGAGI. The CDR3 is made up of 14 amino acids. The CDR3 reads CASTTGQASYEQYF.

This sequence joins TRBV20-1 and TRBJ1-6; checking the TCRdb D call of TRBD1 is not possible without DNA. CDR3 size: 15 residues. Germline CDR1 and CDR2: DFQATT and SNEGSKA (reference sequence). The CDR3 is CSARDMDRVNSPLHF.

J is TRBJ2-7 and V is TRBV6-1; TCRdb selects TRBD1, and the lack of DNA leaves this call unchecked. Germline CDR1 reads MNHNS; CDR2 reads SASEGT. The CDR3 extends over 13 amino acids. The CDR3 sequence is CASGPGGGYEQYF.

In terms of frequency, this clonotype is medium-sized. V and J are TRBV12-3 or TRBV12-4 and TRBJ2-3; no DNA is available, so the TRBD1 call from TCRdb remains unchecked. There are 15 residues in the CDR3. This chain's CDR3 is CASSPRDALSDTQYF.

The chain combines TRBV7-2 with TRBJ2-4. The CDR3 spans 13 residues. CDR1 is SGHTA and CDR2 is FQGNSA in the germline V gene. CDR3: CASSLEPVSIQYF.

This clonotype is classed as medium-sized by frequency. V gene TRBV5-8 combines with J gene TRBJ1-4; TCRdb gives TRBD1 as the D gene, but with no DNA this cannot be confirmed. The CDR3 is 14 residues long. Germline-derived CDR1 and CDR2 are SGHTS and YDEGEE. The CDR3 reads CASSLYRAGSGLFF. Full variable domain (rest looked up from reference TRBV5-8 and TRBJ1-4): EAGVTQSPTHLIKTRGQQATLRCSPISGHTSVYWYQQALGLGLQFLLWYDEGEERNRGNFPPRFSGRQFPNYSSELNVNALELEDSALYLCASSLYRAGSGLFFGSGTQLSVL.

Measured by frequency, this clonotype is medium-sized. The V call is TRBV6-4, the J call TRBJ2-7; checking the TCRdb D call of TRBD2 is not possible without DNA. The CDR3 is 17 residues long. The germline CDR1 and CDR2 sequences are MRHNA and SNTAGT. The chain's CDR3 is CASSDRESVESSYEQYF.

This clonotype is called medium-sized based on its frequency. The chain joins TRBV7-2 to TRBJ1-4. The CDR3 loop spans 13 amino acids. Germline CDR1 and CDR2: SGHTA and FQGNSA. The CDR3 loop is CASSRATNEKLFF.

This clonotype is medium-sized (0.01 to 0.1%) by frequency. The chain joins TRBV27 to TRBJ2-5; the TCRdb call, TRBD2, lacks DNA for checking. The CDR3 length is 17 residues. Germline CDR1 is MNHEY and CDR2 is SMNVEV (reference sequence). The CDR3 region is CASSPGLAGGYQETQYF.

The rearrangement uses TRBV19 and TRBJ2-1; the TRBD1 assignment by TCRdb is unverifiable without DNA. Germline V gives CDR1 LNHDA, CDR2 SQIVND (reference sequence). The CDR3 extends over 14 amino acids. The CDR3 spells CASKRGGGYNEQFF.